This T cell receptor beta chain was recovered during a study of T cells after yellow fever vaccination. Overall study: Libraries from low-cell-number fractions were prepared with the SMART-Seq v4 Ultra Low Input RNA kit.

UMIs and a universal primer site were added when TCR cDNA was made by 5'RACE template switching. Via MiXCR, TCRdb re-called the 5' RACE reads, giving one row per CDR3 protein. The table records 400,000 to 450,000 distinct CDR3 sequences, approximately 19% of them present only once. With respect to this clonotype: Its target is unknown.

V was pared by 4 bases and J by 6 bases, with 16 bases between. CDR1 is LGHNA and CDR2 is YSLEER in the germline V gene. This CDR3 is 15 amino acids long. General study results and limits: On re-exposure, the response was weaker but peaked faster, at day 5 versus 15.

Sample: PBMCs, taken before the yellow fever booster vaccination. The chain uses TRBV4-3 and TRBJ2-1; possibly TRBD2 for D (5 bases). This TCR came from a man in his late teens or twenties who received the YFV17D yellow fever vaccine. The CDR3 here is CASSLHGLDANEQFF. The CDR3, as DNA: TGCGCCAGCAGCCTCCACGGACTGGATGCCAATGAGCAGTTCTTC.